These 30 T cell receptor beta chains were sequenced from one sample in a study of long-term antiretroviral therapy in people with HIV (dated by TCRdb to the early 2020s). The immunoSEQ hsTCRB v3.0 assay was used at survey level resolution for TRB variable region sequencing. As stored in TCRdb, this immuneACCESS dataset retains in-frame rearrangements with V and J assigned. A fraction of the clones does not appear; measured against another copy, unresolved V genes explain less than half of the discrepancy, and the remainder lacks a known reason. Within this sample are roughly 14,000 clones, with about 91% of them counted one time only. About 15% of the sample is in the top ten clones. The source was unsorted PBMCs, collected around 2.3 years before starting antiretroviral therapy. The origin of the receptors is a woman under 40 with HIV.

The CDR3, as DNA: TGCGCCAGCAGCTTGGAAGTTCTGACAGGGCCACCGAGCTCTGGAAACACCATATATTTT. Translating gives CASSLEVLTGPPSSGNTIYF. The rearrangement links TRBV5-1 to TRBJ1-3; 7 bases fit TRBD1. The CDR3 consists of 20 residues. From germline, CDR1 is SGHRS and CDR2 YFSETQ. J was trimmed by 0 bases and V by 0 bases; bases with no gene match: 15.

The genes are TRBV6-5 and TRBJ2-7; D is possibly TRBD1 (6 bases). The CDR3 consists of 15 residues. V was trimmed by 7 bases and J by 3 bases, leaving 19 bases between them. Germline CDR1 MNHEY, CDR2 SVGAGI. CDR3 region: CASTFLTGNGYEQYF. Written as DNA, the CDR3 is TGTGCCAGCACTTTCTTGACAGGCAACGGCTACGAGCAGTACTTC.

The chain's CDR3 is CASRRQVGNTEAFF. CDR3 nucleotides: TGTGCCAGCAGGCGACAGGTGGGGAACACTGAAGCTTTCTTT. The chain has TRBV6-5 and TRBJ1-1; TRBD1 is a possible D gene (6 bases). The CDR3 consists of 14 residues. V was clipped by 6 bases and J by 1 base, with 12 bases between them. The germline CDR1 and CDR2 sequences are MNHEY and SVGAGI.

The CDR3 reads CAWSAGQGANGYTF. The CDR3 coding sequence is TGTGCCTGGAGTGCGGGACAGGGGGCGAATGGCTACACCTTC. The chain is built from TRBV30 and TRBJ1-2; the match to TRBD1 covers 12 bases. This CDR3 region has 14 residues. Germline CDR1 reads GTSNPN; CDR2 reads SVGIG (reference sequence). Trimming cost V 1 base and J 6 bases; bases outside gene matches: 3.

This chain connects TRBV19 to TRBJ1-5; tentatively, D is TRBD1 (6 bases). The CDR3 is made up of 16 amino acids. Germline CDR1 is LNHDA and CDR2 is SQIVND (reference sequence). V lost 5 bases and J 4 bases, leaving 18 bases between the germline ends. CDR3: CASSFQAPGQNQPQHF. The CDR3 nucleotides read TGTGCCAGTAGTTTCCAAGCCCCGGGACAAAATCAGCCCCAGCATTTT.

V gene TRBV7-9 combines with J gene TRBJ1-2; 7 bases map to TRBD1. The CDR3 is 16 amino acids. The V and J ends lost 5 bases and 4 bases, in that order; junction bases with no gene match: 13. Germline CDR1 is SEHNR and CDR2 is FQNEAQ (reference sequence). CDR3 amino acids: CASSRLEDRAGYGYTF. Here the CDR3 DNA reads TGTGCCAGCAGCAGACTCGAAGACAGGGCAGGCTATGGCTACACCTTC.

This clone counts as medium-sized. The V call is TRBV29-1, the J call TRBJ2-2, with 9 bases matching TRBD1. Germline loops: CDR1 SQVTM, CDR2 ANQGSEA. CDR3 length: 16 residues. V was clipped by 0 bases and J by 5 bases; unmatched bases: 7. The CDR3 coding sequence is TGCAGCGTTGAAGAATTCGGGACAGGGAGAACCGGGGAGCTGTTTTTT. Translating it yields CSVEEFGTGRTGELFF.

The chain has TRBV6-1 and TRBJ1-2, with 9 bases fitting TRBD1. The germline gives CDR1 MNHNS, CDR2 SASEGT. CDR3 size: 15 residues. V shed 4 bases, J shed 6 bases, and the junction held 9 bases outside the gene matches. CDR3 sequence (DNA): TGTGCCAGCAGTGCCCCCGGACAGGGGATAGATGGCTACACCTTC. It translates to CASSAPGQGIDGYTF.

The chain is built from TRBV7-9 and TRBJ1-1; D not certain. V was cut by 0 bases and J by 1 base, with 9 bases left in between. Germline lookup yields CDR1 SEHNR and CDR2 FQNEAQ (reference sequence). The CDR3 totals 15 residues. Here the CDR3 DNA reads TGTGCCAGCAGCTTAGCAGCGATACCGAACACTGAAGCTTTCTTT. This codes for CASSLAAIPNTEAFF. The full variable domain, in which reference TRBV7-9 and TRBJ1-1 provide the parts outside the CDR3, is DTGVSQNPRHKITKRGQNVTFRCDPISEHNRLYWYRQTLGQGPEFLTYFQNEAQLEKSRLLSDRFSAERPKGSFSTLEIQRTEQGDSAMYLCASSLAAIPNTEAFFGQGTRLTVV.

V gene TRBV25-1 combines with J gene TRBJ1-2; the D is unclear. V dropped 8 bases and J dropped 9 bases, with 19 bases sitting between them. Germline V gene lookup returns CDR1 MGHDK and CDR2 SYGVNS. There are 13 residues in the CDR3. The CDR3 nucleotides read TGTGCCAGCTCCCGGACCGGGCTGCTAAGCTACACCTTC. Residues: CASSRTGLLSYTF.

This chain uses TRBV7-9 with TRBJ2-7; 7 bases agree with TRBD2. Germline CDR1 SEHNR, CDR2 FQNEAQ (reference sequence). Trimming took 2 bases from V and 5 from J; bases not matched to a gene: 9. The CDR3 is made up of 15 amino acids. The CDR3, as DNA: TGTGCCAGCAGCTTAATGGCAGGGAGGGACCACGAGCAGTACTTC. Translated: CASSLMAGRDHEQYF.

The chain couples TRBV7-9 to TRBJ1-1; D is possibly TRBD1 (5 bases). This CDR3 has 17 amino acids. Trimming cost V 0 bases and J 0 bases, with 14 bases left between them. The germline V gene has CDR1 SEHNR and CDR2 FQNEAQ (reference sequence). As DNA, the CDR3 is TGTGCCAGCAGCTTAGCGCAGGGAACAGGAGTGAACACTGAAGCTTTCTTT. Translated: CASSLAQGTGVNTEAFF. Variable domain in full (rest from reference TRBV7-9 and TRBJ1-1): DTGVSQNPRHKITKRGQNVTFRCDPISEHNRLYWYRQTLGQGPEFLTYFQNEAQLEKSRLLSDRFSAERPKGSFSTLEIQRTEQGDSAMYLCASSLAQGTGVNTEAFFGQGTRLTVV.

This chain uses TRBV19 with TRBJ1-6; D remains ambiguous. The V end lost 7 bases, the J end lost 9 bases, and 19 bases lay between the germline ends. The CDR3 covers 15 residues. Looked up from germline, CDR1 is LNHDA and CDR2 is SQIVND (reference sequence). The CDR3 region is CASTYSIGRVSPLHF. For the CDR3, the DNA is TGTGCCAGTACCTATTCTATCGGGAGGGTTTCACCCCTCCACTTT. Together with reference TRBV19 and TRBJ1-6, the CDR3 gives the full variable domain: DGGITQSPKYLFRKEGQNVTLSCEQNLNHDAMYWYRQDPGQGLRLIYYSQIVNDFQKGDIAEGYSVSREKKESFPLTVTSAQKNPTAFYLCASTYSIGRVSPLHFGNGTRLTVT.

CDR3 DNA sequence: TGTGCCAGCAGCGACGGGACAGTTCAAGAGACCCAGTACTTC. It translates to CASSDGTVQETQYF. The V call is TRBV7-9, the J call TRBJ2-5, with 7 bases lining up with TRBD1. The CDR3 has 14 residues. V dropped 5 bases and J dropped 2; count of bases not matched to a gene: 5. Germline lookup yields CDR1 SEHNR and CDR2 FQNEAQ (reference sequence).

This clone has just a few counts. This chain uses TRBV6-1 with TRBJ1-2, with D hard to call. V gave up 3 bases and J gave up 5 bases, with 16 bases separating them. This CDR3 is built from 15 residues. From germline, CDR1 is MNHNS and CDR2 SASEGT. The CDR3: CASSEDPASLYGYTF. CDR3 nucleotides: TGTGCCAGCAGTGAGGACCCCGCTAGTCTTTATGGCTACACCTTC.

This chain joins TRBV29-1 and TRBJ1-6; D might be TRBD1 (6 bases). Germline-derived CDR1 and CDR2 are SQVTM and ANQGSEA. The V end was cut by 4 bases, the J end by 7 bases, with 11 bases between. The length of the CDR3 is 13 residues. This CDR3 reads CSVGGQPNSPLHF. CDR3 nucleotide sequence: TGCAGCGTTGGAGGACAGCCCAATTCACCCCTCCACTTT.

The genes are TRBV4-1 and TRBJ1-2; D ambiguous. There are 17 residues in the CDR3. Between the trimmed V and J ends, which lost 0 bases and 2 bases, there was a span of 16 bases. Germline values: CDR1 MGHRA, CDR2 YSYEKL. The CDR3 DNA reads as TGCGCCAGCAGCCAAGAGGGAACAGCCAGAAAAAACTATGGCTACACCTTC. Protein product: CASSQEGTARKNYGYTF.

The V and J genes are TRBV30 and TRBJ2-3; 9 bases line up with TRBD2. Trimming took 7 bases from V and 2 from J; bases not matched to a gene: 16. The germline V gene has CDR1 GTSNPN and CDR2 SVGIG (reference sequence). The CDR3 has 17 amino acids. The CDR3 sequence is CASAGGQGHSTTDTQYF. Here the CDR3 DNA reads TGTGCCTCCGCGGGGGGGCAGGGACATTCGACCACAGATACGCAGTATTTT. The full variable domain, completed using reference TRBV30 and TRBJ2-3, is SQTIHQWPATLVQPVGSPLSLECTVEGTSNPNLYWYRQAAGRGLQLLFYSVGIGQISSEVPQNLSASRPQDRQFILSSKKLLLSDSGFYLCASAGGQGHSTTDTQYFGPGTRLTVL.

The chain uses TRBV5-1 and TRBJ2-2; 10 bases fit TRBD2. V lost 2 bases to trimming and J lost 4 bases; unmatched junction nucleotides: 5. CDR3 length: 16 amino acids. CDR1 is SGHRS and CDR2 is YFSETQ in the germline V gene. CDR3 residues: CASSLLAGSGTGELFF. The CDR3 DNA sequence: TGCGCCAGCAGCTTACTAGCGGGGTCGGGCACCGGGGAGCTGTTTTTT.

This clone was observed a single time. V gene TRBV29-1 combines with J gene TRBJ1-5; 8 bases line up with TRBD1. Germline V gene data show CDR1 as SQVTM and CDR2 as ANQGSEA. J gave up 0 bases and V 6 bases, and 4 bases lay outside the gene matches. This CDR3 region has 14 residues. CDR3 sequence (DNA): TGCAGCGTGAGACAGGGGAATAGCAATCAGCCCCAGCATTTT. It yields the protein CSVRQGNSNQPQHF.

The genes are TRBV18 and TRBJ1-4; TRBD1 agrees at 9 bases. Losses at the gene ends were 4 bases for V and 0 bases for J; bases not matched to a gene: 9. This CDR3 contains 18 residues. Germline CDR1 and CDR2: KGHSH and LQKENI. The CDR3: CASSRNSGQGSTNEKLFF. The CDR3 nucleotides are TGTGCCAGCTCACGCAACTCGGGACAGGGATCAACTAATGAAAAACTGTTTTTT.

This sequence joins TRBV7-2 and TRBJ2-7; 10 bases line up with TRBD1. Germline V gene lookup returns CDR1 SGHTA and CDR2 FQGNSA. Trimming took 8 bases from V and 6 from J; bases not matched to a gene: 13. The CDR3 sequence is 15 residues long. CDR3 protein: CASSASGTGVREQYF. DNA of the CDR3: TGTGCCAGCTCTGCTTCCGGGACAGGGGTGCGCGAGCAGTACTTC. The full variable domain, rest sourced from reference TRBV7-2 and TRBJ2-7, is GAGVSQSPSNKVTEKGKDVELRCDPISGHTALYWYRQSLGQGLEFLIYFQGNSAPDKSGLPSDRFSAERTGGSVSTLTIQRTQQEDSAVYLCASSASGTGVREQYFGPGTRLTVT.

V gene TRBV5-1 combines with J gene TRBJ1-1; tentative D call: TRBD1 (6 bases). Germline CDR1 is SGHRS and CDR2 is YFSETQ. V was shortened by 5 bases and J by 2 bases, with 19 bases between the two germline ends. This CDR3 has 16 residues. In nucleotides, the CDR3 is TGCGCCAGCAGACCCCCAACAGGGTTGGCCAACACTGAAGCTTTCTTT. As protein: CASRPPTGLANTEAFF.

The V call is TRBV25-1, the J call TRBJ1-2, with D perhaps matching TRBD1 (6 bases). Per the germline V gene, CDR1 is MGHDK and CDR2 is SYGVNS. V lost 1 base to trimming and J lost 3 bases, with 6 bases between them. The CDR3 spans 13 residues. In nucleotides, the CDR3 is TGTGCCAGCAGTGAATGGACAGACTATGGCTACACCTTC. Amino acid sequence: CASSEWTDYGYTF.

The genes are TRBV5-4 and TRBJ2-7, with 8 bases lining up with TRBD1. Germline V gene sequence: CDR1 SGHNT, CDR2 YYREEE (reference sequence). Trimming at V came to 4 bases and at J to 3 bases, leaving 9 bases not matched to a gene. The CDR3 runs 15 residues. The CDR3 region is CASSTTGQANYEQYF. The CDR3 DNA reads TGTGCCAGCAGCACAACGGGACAGGCCAACTACGAGCAGTACTTC.

This clone was picked up one time. The V and J genes are TRBV5-4 and TRBJ2-7, with a tentative D call TRBD1 (6 bases). Germline V lookup: CDR1 SGHNT, CDR2 YYREEE (reference sequence). The CDR3 is 13 amino acids. V lost 4 bases and J lost 4, with 12 bases in between. Here the CDR3 DNA reads TGTGCCAGCAGCAAGGGGGAGATTTACGAGCAGTACTTC. Amino acid sequence: CASSKGEIYEQYF.

The rearrangement joins TRBV7-2 to TRBJ1-2; D is unresolved. The germline V gene encodes CDR1 SGHTA and CDR2 FQGNSA. Trimming took off 3 bases at V and 7 bases at J, with 15 bases between the two ends. This CDR3 is 14 amino acids long. The DNA for the CDR3 is TGTGCCAGCAGCTTGGCTACTGGTCCTGGTGGCTACACCTTC. As protein: CASSLATGPGGYTF. The whole variable domain, remainder taken from reference TRBV7-2 and TRBJ1-2, is GAGVSQSPSNKVTEKGKDVELRCDPISGHTALYWYRQSLGQGLEFLIYFQGNSAPDKSGLPSDRFSAERTGGSVSTLTIQRTQQEDSAVYLCASSLATGPGGYTFGSGTRLTVV.

The chain employs TRBV25-1 and TRBJ1-2; D gene ambiguous. Germline V CDR1 and CDR2: MGHDK, SYGVNS. V was shortened by 4 bases and J by 0 bases, with 15 bases between the two germline ends. The CDR3 has 16 amino acids. This CDR3 is CASSGKGAKSNYGYTF. CDR3 in DNA: TGTGCCAGCAGTGGAAAGGGTGCGAAATCTAACTATGGCTACACCTTC.

The chain carries TRBV18 and TRBJ1-5, with a tentative D call TRBD1 (6 bases). Per the germline V gene, CDR1 is KGHSH and CDR2 is LQKENI. V lost 1 base, J lost 0 bases, and 13 bases lay in between. The CDR3 runs to 17 residues. Here the CDR3 DNA reads TGTGCCAGCTCACCACGTGGTGGGGACAATAGCAATCAGCCCCAGCATTTT. Translating it yields CASSPRGGDNSNQPQHF.

This chain uses TRBV7-9 with TRBJ1-6; unclear D gene. Germline CDR1 and CDR2: SEHNR and FQNEAQ (reference sequence). V was trimmed by 5 bases and J by 0 bases, leaving 8 bases between them. The CDR3 has 15 residues. The CDR3, as DNA: TGTGCCAGCAGCCAGGAGAGCTCCTATAATTCACCCCTCCACTTT. The encoded protein is CASSQESSYNSPLHF.